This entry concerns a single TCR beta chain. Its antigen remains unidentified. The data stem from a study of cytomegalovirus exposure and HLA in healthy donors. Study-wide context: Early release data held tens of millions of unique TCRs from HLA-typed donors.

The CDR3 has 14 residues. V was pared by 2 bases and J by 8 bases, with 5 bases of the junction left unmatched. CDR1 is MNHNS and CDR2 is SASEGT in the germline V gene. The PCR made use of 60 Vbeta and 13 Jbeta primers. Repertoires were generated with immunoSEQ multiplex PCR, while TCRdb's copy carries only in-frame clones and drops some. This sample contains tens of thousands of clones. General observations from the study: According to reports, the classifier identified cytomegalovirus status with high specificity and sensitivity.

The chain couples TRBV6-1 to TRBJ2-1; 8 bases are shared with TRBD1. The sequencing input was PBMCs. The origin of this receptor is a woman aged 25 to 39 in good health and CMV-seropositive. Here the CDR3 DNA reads TGTGCCAGCAGTGAAACGACAGGGGTACATGAGCAGTTCTTC. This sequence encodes CASSETTGVHEQFF.